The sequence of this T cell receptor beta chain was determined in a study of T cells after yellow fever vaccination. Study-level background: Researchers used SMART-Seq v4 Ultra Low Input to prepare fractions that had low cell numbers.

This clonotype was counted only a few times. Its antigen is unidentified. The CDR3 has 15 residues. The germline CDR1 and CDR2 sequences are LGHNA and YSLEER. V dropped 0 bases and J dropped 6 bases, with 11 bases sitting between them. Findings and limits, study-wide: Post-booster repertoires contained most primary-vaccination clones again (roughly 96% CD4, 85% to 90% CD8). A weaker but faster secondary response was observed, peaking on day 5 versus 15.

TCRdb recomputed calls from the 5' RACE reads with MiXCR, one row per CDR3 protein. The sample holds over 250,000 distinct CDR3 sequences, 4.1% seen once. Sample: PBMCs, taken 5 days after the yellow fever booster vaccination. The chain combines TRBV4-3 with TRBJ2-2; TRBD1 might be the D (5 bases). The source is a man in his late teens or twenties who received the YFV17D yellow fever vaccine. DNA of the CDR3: TGCGCCAGCAGCCAAGAAGGACACTCGTCCGGGGAGCTGTTTTTT. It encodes CASSQEGHSSGELFF.